This is a list of T cell receptor beta chains from one sample in a study of TIL therapy for anti-PD-1-resistant metastatic lung cancer. Clones were read by immunoSEQ multiplex PCR, and TCRdb kept only the in-frame ones, dropping some. The sample lists around 30,000 clones; about 79% were seen once. Sample: blood, taken at baseline. Source of these receptors: a woman aged 30-79 years with non-small cell lung cancer. Each CDR3 is given with its conserved first and last residue. A D gene is named only where the DNA matches it firmly. Expanded clones are given a class, and other clones once, few, many or no size at all.

J gene | clone size | D gene | V gene | CDR3 protein | CDR3 DNA
TRBJ2-1 | NA | TRBD2 | TRBV6-6 | CASSPLAGVDNEQFF | TGTGCCAGCAGCCCACTAGCGGGAGTTGACAATGAGCAGTTCTTC
TRBJ2-7 | NA | NA | TRBV5-1 | CASRSLSSEQYF | TGCGCCAGCAGGTCCCTCTCAAGCGAGCAGTACTTC
TRBJ1-3 | NA | TRBD1 | TRBV6-6 | CASSYPDRGANTIYF | TGTGCCAGCAGTTACCCTGACAGGGGCGCAAACACCATATATTTT
TRBJ2-1 | NA | NA | TRBV5-4 | CASSLRSANEQFF | TGTGCCAGCAGCTTGAGAAGCGCCAATGAGCAGTTCTTC
TRBJ2-7 | NA | TRBD2 | TRBV15 | CATSSSGSIGYEQYF | TGTGCCACCAGCAGTAGCGGGAGCATTGGCTACGAGCAGTACTTC
TRBJ2-3 | once | NA | TRBV5-4 | CASSLELSTDTQYF | TGTGCCAGCAGCTTGGAACTATCCACAGATACGCAGTATTTT
TRBJ1-1 | few | NA | TRBV30 | CAWKDSNTEAFF | TGTGCCTGGAAAGACTCGAACACTGAAGCTTTCTTT
TRBJ2-3 | NA | NA | TRBV14 | CASSQERAGIDTQYF | TGTGCCAGCAGCCAAGAGAGGGCCGGCATAGATACGCAGTATTTT
TRBJ1-2 | few | TRBD1 | TRBV25-1 | CASSEYRTGSNYGYTF | TGTGCCAGCAGTGAATATAGGACAGGATCTAACTATGGCTACACCTTC
TRBJ1-1 | NA | NA | TRBV11-3 | CASSLGGNTEAFF | TGTGCCAGCAGCTTAGGGGGCAACACTGAAGCTTTCTTT
TRBJ1-5 | NA | TRBD1 | TRBV19 | CASSMTGGKGQPQHF | TGTGCCAGTAGTATGACAGGGGGCAAGGGTCAGCCCCAGCATTTT
TRBJ1-6 | NA | NA | TRBV30 | CASPARGSPNSPLHF | TGTGCCTCGCCTGCCAGGGGTTCTCCCAATTCACCCCTCCACTTT
TRBJ2-1 | NA | NA | TRBV5-1 | CASSLEPGPTTVYNEQFF | TGCGCCAGCAGCCTCGAACCGGGGCCAACCACTGTTTACAATGAGCAGTTCTTC
TRBJ2-7 | NA | TRBD2 | TRBV11-3 | CASSLDWTGAGGPFYEQYF | TGTGCCAGCAGCTTAGACTGGACCGGAGCGGGAGGCCCCTTCTACGAGCAGTACTTC
TRBJ2-3 | NA | TRBD2 | TRBV11-3 | CASGTGTSGFRVPPDTQYF | TGTGCCAGCGGAACCGGGACTAGCGGGTTTAGAGTCCCCCCAGATACGCAGTATTTT
TRBJ2-5 | NA | NA | TRBV5-4 | CASSLAGVQETQYF | TGTGCCAGCAGCCTAGCTGGGGTCCAAGAGACCCAGTACTTC
TRBJ2-6 | once | NA | TRBV27 | CASSPGTTGANVLTF | TGTGCCAGCAGTCCCGGGACAACTGGGGCCAACGTCCTGACTTTC
TRBJ2-7 | NA | TRBD2 | TRBV10-3 | CAISESTSSTYEQYF | TGTGCCATCAGTGAGTCGACTAGCAGTACCTACGAGCAGTACTTC
TRBJ2-5 | NA | NA | TRBV19 | CASSVGETQYF | TGTGCCAGTAGCGTAGGAGAGACCCAGTACTTC
TRBJ1-2 | few | NA | TRBV19 | CASSIDRGWGLTF | TGTGCCAGTAGTATAGATCGAGGCTGGGGCCTTACCTTC
TRBJ2-1 | NA | NA | TRBV5-1 | CASSSNTNYNEQFF | TGCGCCAGCAGCTCGAATACGAACTACAATGAGCAGTTCTTC
TRBJ1-2 | NA | NA | TRBV19 | CASIGATRPNGYTF | TGTGCCAGTATCGGGGCCACCCGGCCTAATGGCTACACCTTC
TRBJ2-7 | few | NA | TRBV5-1 | CASSQRGYAYEQYF | TGCGCCAGCAGCCAGAGGGGCTATGCCTACGAGCAGTACTTC
TRBJ2-5 | NA | TRBD1 | TRBV7-9 | CASSKGVGGGQETQYF | TGTGCCAGCAGCAAAGGGGTAGGGGGCGGCCAAGAGACCCAGTACTTC
TRBJ2-7 | NA | NA | TRBV5-6 | CASSLGALGFDEQYF | TGTGCCAGCAGCTTGGGGGCCTTGGGTTTCGACGAGCAGTACTTC
TRBJ1-2 | NA | NA | TRBV6-4 | CASSDRRGGYTF | TGTGCCAGCAGTGACCGTCGGGGTGGCTACACCTTC
TRBJ1-1 | few | NA | TRBV6-5 | CASSLGRSEAFF | TGTGCCAGCAGTCTTGGACGGTCCGAAGCTTTCTTT
TRBJ1-1 | NA | NA | TRBV6-6 | CASSRLGDTEAFF | TGTGCCAGCAGCCGCCTGGGGGATACTGAAGCTTTCTTT
TRBJ2-1 | NA | NA | TRBV7-2 | CASSFEGYNEQFF | TGTGCCAGCAGCTTCGAAGGGTACAATGAGCAGTTCTTC
TRBJ2-5 | once | NA | TRBV6-5 | CASSYSTWDQETQYF | TGTGCCAGCAGTTACTCGACGTGGGATCAAGAGACCCAGTACTTC
TRBJ1-5 | NA | NA | TRBV19 | CASSDRQTYQPQHF | TGTGCCAGTAGTGACCGCCAAACATATCAGCCCCAGCATTTT
TRBJ2-7 | NA | NA | TRBV25-1 | CASSDSHYEQYF | TGTGCCAGCAGTGACAGCCACTACGAGCAGTACTTC
TRBJ2-5 | NA | TRBD2 | TRBV27 | CASSLGPAGETQYF | TGTGCCAGCAGTTTAGGTCCAGCGGGGGAGACCCAGTACTTC
TRBJ2-1 | NA | NA | TRBV7-9 | CASSPWGNEQFF | TGTGCCAGCAGCCCATGGGGTAATGAGCAGTTCTTC
TRBJ2-3 | NA | NA | TRBV5-5 | CASSYLNRGDTQYF | TGTGCCAGCAGCTACCTAAATCGCGGAGATACGCAGTATTTT
TRBJ1-2 | few | NA | TRBV30 | CAWRRRAAHGYTF | TGTGCCTGGAGACGTCGAGCAGCTCATGGCTACACCTTC
TRBJ1-3 | NA | TRBD1 | TRBV4-2 | CASSQDLTGGKNTIYF | TGTGCCAGCAGCCAAGATTTGACAGGGGGCAAAAACACCATATATTTT
TRBJ2-1 | NA | NA | TRBV19 | CASSIGAMGGEEFF | TGTGCCAGTAGTATAGGGGCAATGGGAGGCGAGGAGTTCTTC
TRBJ1-1 | few | NA | TRBV6-5 | CASSLLGTMNTEAFF | TGTGCCAGCAGCCTCCTGGGGACTATGAACACTGAAGCTTTCTTT
TRBJ2-1 | once | NA | TRBV2 | CASSEGGFSYNEQFF | TGTGCCAGCAGCGAAGGGGGATTCTCCTACAATGAGCAGTTCTTC
TRBJ2-7 | NA | NA | TRBV19 | CASSFQGGISGYEQYF | TGTGCCAGTAGTTTTCAGGGTGGAATTAGCGGCTACGAGCAGTACTTC
TRBJ2-5 | NA | NA | TRBV2 | CASDYQRQFRGETQYF | TGTGCCAGCGATTACCAAAGACAGTTCCGAGGGGAGACCCAGTACTTC
TRBJ2-7 | NA | NA | TRBV7-8 | CASSRVESGEQYF | TGTGCCAGCAGCCGCGTGGAGAGTGGCGAGCAGTACTTC
TRBJ2-5 | few | TRBD2 | TRBV7-9 | CASSFTSEQETQYF | TGTGCCAGCAGCTTCACTAGCGAACAAGAGACCCAGTACTTC
TRBJ2-3 | NA | NA | TRBV5-1 | CASSSGTNTQYF | TGCGCCAGCAGCTCCGGGACAAATACGCAGTATTTT
TRBJ2-1 | NA | NA | TRBV7-8 | CASSLAVGRELIF | TGTGCCAGCAGCTTAGCTGTGGGACGGGAATTGATCTTC
TRBJ1-2 | NA | NA | TRBV6-1 | CASRTFGYTF | TGTGCCAGCAGGACTTTTGGCTACACCTTC
TRBJ2-1 | NA | NA | TRBV25-1 | CASSEFGDHNEQFF | TGTGCCAGCAGTGAATTTGGGGATCACAATGAGCAGTTCTTC
TRBJ2-2 | NA | NA | TRBV6-1 | CASSENRGSTGELFF | TGTGCCAGCAGTGAAAATCGGGGTAGCACCGGGGAGCTGTTTTTT